These 2 T cell receptor beta chains came from one sample sequenced in a study of cytomegalovirus exposure and HLA in healthy donors. PCR was performed using 60 Vbeta and 13 Jbeta primers. The repertoire was sequenced with immunoSEQ multiplex PCR; TCRdb's copy has only in-frame clones and lacks some. The table records around 130,000 clones, roughly 79% of them present only once. Sequenced input: PBMCs. These receptors originate from a man aged 18 to 29 in good health and CMV-seronegative.

The J gene is TRBJ1-1, the V gene TRBV27, with 8 positions matching TRBD1. The CDR3 extends over 12 amino acids. The J segment lost 9 bases and the V segment lost 6 bases, leaving 6 bases of the junction unmatched. Germline V gene sequence: CDR1 MNHEY, CDR2 SMNVEV (reference sequence). CDR3 coding DNA: TGTGCCAGCAGCCCAAGGACAGGGAAAGCTTTCTTT. This gives the protein CASSPRTGKAFF.

The chain links TRBV11-2 to TRBJ2-7; D ambiguous. CDR1 SGHAT and CDR2 FQNNGV come from the germline V gene. Deletions cut 7 bases from V and 7 bases from J, with 11 bases between. This CDR3 comprises 11 residues. CDR3 DNA sequence: TGTGCCAGCACCTCATCACTAGAGCAGTACTTC. It yields the protein CASTSSLEQYF.